This T cell receptor (beta chain) came from a study of OX40 agonist ivuxolimab in advanced cancers. Measured with immunoSEQ multiplex PCR; TCRdb has only the in-frame clones, and not every one. Altogether fewer than 45,000 clones are present, around 89% being singletons, with the ten largest covering around 6.2%. There are 15 residues in the CDR3. V was shortened by 6 bases and J by 3 bases, with 18 bases between the two germline ends. CDR1 is MNHEY and CDR2 is SVGAGI in the germline V gene. The clonotype was recovered from an adult with an advanced solid tumor such as melanoma, head and neck, liver or kidney cancer. The input for sequencing was CD4+ or CD8+ T cells sorted from blood, taken in a trial of the OX40 agonist ivuxolimab. V usage is TRBV6-5 and J usage is TRBJ2-7, with D hard to call. The CDR3 sequence: CASRPTRWEVYEQYF. DNA of the CDR3: TGTGCCAGCAGGCCTACTCGCTGGGAAGTCTACGAGCAGTACTTC.